A single sample gave rise to the 27 T cell receptor beta chains below, sequenced in a study of vaccination and CD4 T cells after COVID-19. Antigens of these TCRs are unknown. The treatment was: 10-day PBMC culture with coronavirus spike peptide pools or control peptides (ViraFEST assay). At the Johns Hopkins FTIC core, DNA taken from cultured CD4+ T cells was sequenced by way of the Oncomine TCR Beta short-read assay. Using its own MiXCR run on the PCR reads, TCRdb lists one record per CDR3 protein. Of 10,000 to 15,000 distinct CDR3 sequences in the sample, about 74% were seen once. Source: CD4+ T cells from blood, cultured in vitro, taken after SARS-CoV-2 vaccination. The receptors come from a human donor who received a COVID-19 vaccine.

This clonotype was found once. Sequence at one end of the junction differs from germline and may be a read error. The rearrangement joins TRBV5-3 to TRBJ2-7, with D uncertain. TRBV5-3 is filed as an ORF, its function uncertain. CDR3 length equals 14 residues. The DNA of the CDR3 is TGTGCCAGCAGCTTCCGTATTCCCTCCTACGAGCAGTACTTC. Protein sequence: CASSFRIPSYEQYF.

This clonotype was detected only once. The chain uses TRBV6-2 or TRBV6-3 and TRBJ2-2; 7 bases are a match to TRBD1. The CDR3 runs 15 residues. V lost 5 bases and J lost 0; bases outside the gene matches: 3. The germline CDR1 and CDR2 sequences are MNHEY and SVGEGT. CDR3 residues: CASSRDSANTGELFF. For the CDR3, the DNA is TGTGCCAGCAGTCGGGACAGCGCGAACACCGGGGAGCTGTTTTTT.

The genes are TRBV2 and TRBJ1-5, with 9 bases that match TRBD1. The junction had 3 bases not matched to a gene; V was cut back by 0 bases and J by 0 bases. This CDR3 is built from 17 residues. Germline lookup yields CDR1 SNHLY and CDR2 FYNNEI. CDR3 nucleotides: TGTGCCAGCAGTGAAGCGGGGACAGGGTATAGCAATCAGCCCCAGCATTTT. Amino acids: CASSEAGTGYSNQPQHF. Supplemented by reference TRBV2 and TRBJ1-5, the full variable domain reads EPEVTQTPSHQVTQMGQEVILRCVPISNHLYFYWYRQILGQKVEFLVSFYNNEISEKSEIFDDQFSVERPDGSNFTLKIRSTKLEDSAMYFCASSEAGTGYSNQPQHFGDGTRLSIL.

This chain connects TRBV20-1 to TRBJ2-5; D may be TRBD1 or TRBD2 (6 bases each). V lost 3 bases to trimming and J lost 4 bases, with 21 bases between them. From germline, CDR1 is DFQATT and CDR2 SNEGSKA (reference sequence). The CDR3 consists of 16 residues. The CDR3 sequence: CSARVVLGGASETQYF. The CDR3 DNA is TGCAGTGCTAGGGTGGTTTTGGGGGGCGCTTCAGAGACCCAGTACTTC.

V gene TRBV14 combines with J gene TRBJ1-5; 9 nucleotides align to TRBD1. This CDR3 is built from 17 residues. From germline, CDR1 is SGHDN and CDR2 FVKESK. The ends lost 1 base at V and 6 bases at J; junction bases unmatched: 10. The CDR3 DNA reads TGTGCCAGCAGCCAAGGCGCGGGACAGGGAATTGGTCAGCCCCAGCATTTT. Amino acids: CASSQGAGQGIGQPQHF.

V usage is TRBV30 and J usage is TRBJ2-3; 12 bases line up with TRBD2. With V trimmed by 7 bases and J by 8 bases, 10 bases remained unmatched. Germline CDR1 is GTSNPN and CDR2 is SVGIG (reference sequence). The CDR3 loop spans 14 amino acids. The CDR3 loop reads CAYLLAGGRGTQYF. The CDR3 nucleotides read TGTGCCTACCTACTAGCGGGGGGCCGGGGTACGCAGTATTTT.

This clonotype was counted only a few times. The V and J genes are TRBV7-3 and TRBJ2-3; TRBD2 matches 9 bases. Germline assignment: CDR1 SGHTA and CDR2 FQGTGA. Trimming at V came to 5 bases and at J to 2 bases, leaving 5 bases not matched to a gene. The CDR3 has 15 residues. The CDR3 region is CASSPIAGATDTQYF. Written as DNA, the CDR3 is TGTGCCAGCAGCCCTATAGCGGGGGCCACAGATACGCAGTATTTT.

The sample holds one count of this clonotype. The J gene is TRBJ1-3, the V gene TRBV20-1; the D gene is possibly TRBD1 (6 bases). V lost 1 base to trimming and J lost 4 bases, with 17 bases between them. Germline V CDR1 and CDR2: DFQATT, SNEGSKA (reference sequence). CDR3 length equals 16 residues. CDR3 amino acids: CSARAPRTASGNTIYF. The CDR3 coding sequence is TGCAGTGCTAGAGCCCCCCGGACAGCTTCAGGAAACACCATATATTTT.

The chain combines TRBV5-1 with TRBJ1-1; 8 bases line up with TRBD1. V lost 0 bases, J lost 4 bases, and 2 bases stayed unmatched. The CDR3 sequence is 14 residues long. Germline-derived CDR1 and CDR2 are SGHRS and YFSETQ. CDR3 in DNA: TGCGCCAGCAGCTTGGGACAGGGGAGCACTGAAGCTTTCTTT. Its protein is CASSLGQGSTEAFF.

The V gene is TRBV20-1, the J gene TRBJ1-1, with unresolved D. The CDR3 consists of 11 residues. Trimming removed 3 bases from V and 5 bases from J, with 7 bases in between. CDR1 is DFQATT and CDR2 is SNEGSKA in the germline V gene (reference sequence). CDR3 sequence: CSASTRTEAFF. The CDR3 DNA reads as TGCAGTGCTAGTACGAGGACTGAAGCTTTCTTT.

This clonotype appeared a few times. The V gene is TRBV24-1, the J gene TRBJ2-1; 7 bases line up with TRBD1. Trimming removed 8 bases from V and 7 bases from J; junction bases left unmatched: 7. Germline loops: CDR1 KGHDR, CDR2 SFDVKD. The CDR3 runs 13 residues. The CDR3 sequence is CATTVTGLNEQFF. Here the CDR3 DNA reads TGTGCCACCACCGTGACAGGGCTGAATGAGCAGTTCTTC.

This rearrangement joins TRBV2 to TRBJ2-7; D call uncertain. The ends were cut back, 1 base at V and 3 bases at J, with 4 bases in the middle. This CDR3 has 12 amino acids. Germline V CDR1 and CDR2: SNHLY, FYNNEI. CDR3 loop: CASSEGYYEQYF. The CDR3 DNA sequence: TGTGCCAGCAGTGAAGGGTACTACGAGCAGTACTTC.

The V call is TRBV6-1, the J call TRBJ2-2; 7 bases match TRBD2. The V segment lost 6 bases and the J segment 5 bases; nucleotides outside the gene matches: 9. CDR3 length: 15 residues. The V gene's germline CDR1 is MNHNS and CDR2 SASEGT. CDR3 sequence: CASRETSAGTGELFF. The CDR3, as DNA: TGTGCCAGCAGGGAAACTAGCGCAGGGACCGGGGAGCTGTTTTTT.

The chain joins TRBV6-5 to TRBJ2-3; D might be TRBD1 (6 bases). Trimming took 2 bases from V and 2 from J, leaving 8 bases between them. The CDR3 has 14 residues. From germline, CDR1 is MNHEY and CDR2 SVGAGI. The CDR3 loop reads CASSYEGVTDTQYF. The CDR3 region has the DNA TGTGCCAGCAGTTACGAGGGGGTCACAGATACGCAGTATTTT.

This chain connects TRBV7-3 to TRBJ2-7; D tentatively fits TRBD1 or TRBD2 (5 bases each). This CDR3 comprises 14 residues. Germline CDR1 is SGHTA and CDR2 is FQGTGA. The V gene lost 4 bases and the J gene lost 5 bases, with 15 bases spanning the gap. The CDR3 loop is CASSSQGRLDEQYF. For the CDR3, the DNA is TGTGCCAGCAGCTCCCAGGGACGGCTCGACGAGCAGTACTTC.

The chain recombines TRBV20-1 with TRBJ1-2; no reliable D call. Germline V gene data show CDR1 as DFQATT and CDR2 as SNEGSKA (reference sequence). Trimming took 3 bases from V and 6 from J, leaving 11 bases between them. The CDR3 runs 12 residues. In DNA, the CDR3 is TGCAGTGCTAGTCGGGCAGAGGATGGCTACACCTTC. This translates into CSASRAEDGYTF.

The J gene is TRBJ1-5, the V gene TRBV10-2; 8 bases are a match to TRBD1. Germline assignment: CDR1 WSHSY and CDR2 SAAADI. J was trimmed by 0 bases and V by 2 bases; bases with no gene match: 0. The CDR3 sequence is 15 residues long. CDR3 in amino acids: CASSETGGSNQPQHF. CDR3 nucleotides: TGCGCCAGCAGTGAGACAGGGGGTAGCAATCAGCCCCAGCATTTT.

The chain links TRBV30 to TRBJ2-5; D gene ambiguous. Trimming cost V 0 bases and J 4 bases, with 6 bases left between them. Germline V lookup: CDR1 GTSNPN, CDR2 SVGIG (reference sequence). The CDR3 is 12 residues long. CDR3 DNA: TGTGCCTGGAGTGTAAGCCGAGAGACCCAGTACTTC. Amino acids: CAWSVSRETQYF.

This clonotype was counted only a few times. V usage is TRBV19 and J usage is TRBJ1-4; 8 bases fit TRBD1. CDR3 length equals 14 residues. Per the germline V gene, CDR1 is LNHDA and CDR2 is SQIVND (reference sequence). V trimming: 7 bases; J trimming: 6 bases; junction bases outside the gene matches: 7. The CDR3 coding sequence is TGTGCCAGTACCCGGACAGGGTCAGATGAAAAACTGTTTTTT. Protein: CASTRTGSDEKLFF.

The rearrangement links TRBV6-1 to TRBJ1-4; D is perhaps TRBD1 (5 bases). V was cut by 7 bases and J by 3 bases, with 12 bases left in between. The CDR3 is 14 residues long. Germline V gene lookup returns CDR1 MNHNS and CDR2 SASEGT. Here the CDR3 reads CASMGQPSNEKLFF. CDR3 bases: TGTGCCAGCATGGGGCAGCCCTCTAATGAAAAACTGTTTTTT.

In DNA, the CDR3 is TGTGCCAGCAGTGACTCTACGGGGGGACGTTATGGCTACACCTTC. As protein: CASSDSTGGRYGYTF. The rearrangement joins TRBV6-4 to TRBJ1-2; tentative D call: TRBD1 (5 bases). CDR1 is MRHNA and CDR2 is SNTAGT in the germline V gene. Trimming removed 0 bases at V and 5 bases at J, with 13 bases between. The CDR3 runs to 15 residues.

J is TRBJ1-2 and V is TRBV5-4; TRBD1 might be the D (5 bases). The CDR3 is 14 amino acids. The V and J ends lost 4 bases and 2 bases respectively, with 12 bases between them. Germline V lookup: CDR1 SGHNT, CDR2 YYREEE (reference sequence). CDR3 nucleotides: TGTGCCAGCAGCCCCGTTCGGGGCAACTATGGCTACACCTTC. Its translation: CASSPVRGNYGYTF.

In its sample, this clonotype was seen a few times. The chain combines TRBV10-3 with TRBJ1-1; D is uncertain. The germline V and J ends were trimmed by 3 bases and 8 bases, with 16 bases remaining between them. The length of the CDR3 is 14 residues. CDR1 is ENHRY, CDR2 SYGVKD, per germline. CDR3 sequence reads: CAISDQGYGEEAFF. The DNA of the CDR3 is TGTGCCATCAGTGATCAAGGGTATGGAGAAGAAGCTTTCTTT.

The chain joins TRBV6-5 to TRBJ1-1, with D maybe TRBD1 (6 bases). This CDR3 is 13 amino acids long. Germline assignment: CDR1 MNHEY and CDR2 SVGAGI. V lost 0 bases to trimming and J lost 4 bases, with 6 bases between them. CDR3 sequence reads: CASSYSRGTEAFF. The CDR3 DNA follows: TGTGCCAGCAGTTACTCCAGGGGCACTGAAGCTTTCTTT.

This chain joins TRBV12-3 or TRBV12-4 and TRBJ2-7; unclear D gene. The ends were cut back, 6 bases at V and 1 base at J, with 7 bases in the middle. There are 12 residues in the CDR3. The CDR3 loop reads CASRGRSYEQYF. The CDR3, as DNA: TGTGCCAGCAGAGGTAGATCCTACGAGCAGTACTTC.

The V and J genes are TRBV7-8 and TRBJ1-2, with D possibly TRBD1 on 5 matching bases. Deletions cut 5 bases from V and 7 bases from J, with 20 bases between. CDR3 length: 15 residues. CDR1 and CDR2 from the germline V gene are SGHVS and FQNEAQ. CDR3 amino acids: CASSTPRGRGGGYTF. In nucleotides, the CDR3 is TGTGCCAGCAGCACCCCTCGGGGGAGGGGAGGTGGCTACACCTTC. Looking up the rest from reference TRBV7-8 and TRBJ1-2 gives the full variable domain: GAGVSQSPRYKVAKRGQDVALRCDPISGHVSLFWYQQALGQGPEFLTYFQNEAQLDKSGLPSDRFFAERPEGSVSTLKIQRTQQEDSAVYLCASSTPRGRGGGYTFGSGTRLTVV.

The chain is built from TRBV9 and TRBJ1-2, with D possibly being TRBD1 (6 bases). The CDR3 covers 17 residues. Per the germline V gene, CDR1 is SGDLS and CDR2 is YYNGEE. V lost 5 bases to trimming and J lost 4 bases, with 24 bases between them. As DNA, the CDR3 is TGTGCCAGCAGTTACAGGGAGGGTGGACGATGGGCCTATGGCTACACCTTC. Translating gives CASSYREGGRWAYGYTF.